This T cell receptor beta chain was retrieved from a study of beta chain features in type 1 diabetes. This clone was seen only a few times. The target antigen is unknown. The sequenced template was cDNA made from the entire isolated RNA. Method: immunoSEQ multiplex PCR; TCRdb's copy keeps in-frame clones and lacks some. The sample yields 250,000 to 350,000 clones, roughly 15% seen once. Germline-derived CDR1 and CDR2 are MNHEY and SVGAGI. V was shortened by 6 bases and J by 3 bases, with 15 bases between the two germline ends. The CDR3 spans 14 residues. Study-level points and caveats: Across all four CD4+ subsets, people with type 1 diabetes showed modestly shorter TCRB CDR3s.

The chain is built from TRBV6-5 and TRBJ2-7; tentative D call: TRBD1 (6 bases). The clonotype comes from a man younger than 30 with type 1 diabetes. Sequencing was done on a sample of naive CD4+ T cells from blood. The CDR3 loop reads CASSRVGGDYEQYF. The DNA for the CDR3 is TGTGCCAGCAGCCGAGTAGGGGGAGACTACGAGCAGTACTTC.